Below, one T cell receptor beta chain is given with its context. The data were obtained in a study of blood T cell repertoires in COVID-19. Overall study: There were acute and convalescent COVID-19 samples, and they came from the United States, Italy and Spain.

In the original processing: The assay estimated nucleated cells by amplifying reference gene primers. Generated by immunoSEQ multiplex PCR, the TCRdb table keeps only in-frame clones and is missing some. V, J and clone size are taken as reported in that table, and D and trimming were inferred from the DNA itself. Of about 400,000 clones listed, roughly 86% were seen once; the top ten hold 1.5% to 2%. The length of the CDR3 is 13 residues. Germline V gives CDR1 SGHTA, CDR2 FQGTGA. The V end was cut by 6 bases, the J end by 7 bases, with 13 bases between. The specimen was PBMCs or T cells enriched from blood (not recorded which). The rearrangement joins TRBV7-3 to TRBJ2-1; D ambiguous. This clonotype originated in a woman in her 30s who had recovered from COVID-19. CDR3 sequence: CASSPTPGNEQFF. Here the CDR3 DNA reads TGTGCCAGCAGTCCAACTCCAGGAAATGAGCAGTTCTTC.